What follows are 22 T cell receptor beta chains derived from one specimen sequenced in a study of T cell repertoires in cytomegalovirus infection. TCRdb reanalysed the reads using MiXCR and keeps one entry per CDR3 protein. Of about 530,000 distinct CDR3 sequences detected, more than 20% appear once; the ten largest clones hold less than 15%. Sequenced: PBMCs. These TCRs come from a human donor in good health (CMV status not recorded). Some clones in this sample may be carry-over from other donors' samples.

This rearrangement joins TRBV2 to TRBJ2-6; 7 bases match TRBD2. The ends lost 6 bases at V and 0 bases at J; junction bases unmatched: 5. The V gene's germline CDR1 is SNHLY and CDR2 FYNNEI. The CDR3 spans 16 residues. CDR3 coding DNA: TGTGCCAGCAGAGGACTAGTCAGCTCTGGGGCCAACGTCCTGACTTTC. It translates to CASRGLVSSGANVLTF. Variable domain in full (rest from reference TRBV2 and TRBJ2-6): EPEVTQTPSHQVTQMGQEVILRCVPISNHLYFYWYRQILGQKVEFLVSFYNNEISEKSEIFDDQFSVERPDGSNFTLKIRSTKLEDSAMYFCASRGLVSSGANVLTFGAGSRLTVL.

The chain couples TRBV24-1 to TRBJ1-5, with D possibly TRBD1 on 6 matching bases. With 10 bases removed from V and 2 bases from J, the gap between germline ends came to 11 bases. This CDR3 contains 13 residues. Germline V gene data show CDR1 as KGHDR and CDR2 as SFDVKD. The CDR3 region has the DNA TGTGCCACAGCAGGGGATGGCAATCAGCCCCAGCATTTT. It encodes CATAGDGNQPQHF.

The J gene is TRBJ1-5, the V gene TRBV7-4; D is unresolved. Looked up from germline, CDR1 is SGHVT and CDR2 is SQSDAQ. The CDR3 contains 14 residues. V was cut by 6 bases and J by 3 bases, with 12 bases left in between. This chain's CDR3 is CASRLDGNNQPQHF. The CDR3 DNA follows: TGTGCCAGCAGGTTGGACGGAAACAATCAGCCCCAGCATTTT.

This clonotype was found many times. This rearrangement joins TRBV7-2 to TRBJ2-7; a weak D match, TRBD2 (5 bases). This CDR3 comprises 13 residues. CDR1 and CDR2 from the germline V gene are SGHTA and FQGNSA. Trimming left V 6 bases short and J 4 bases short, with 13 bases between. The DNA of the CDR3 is TGTGCCAGCAGTCCCGGGGTTGAGTACGAGCAGTACTTC. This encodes CASSPGVEYEQYF.

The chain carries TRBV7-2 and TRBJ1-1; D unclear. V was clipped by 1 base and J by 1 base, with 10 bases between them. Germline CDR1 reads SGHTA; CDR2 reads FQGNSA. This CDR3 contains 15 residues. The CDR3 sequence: CASSLGPTGNTEAFF. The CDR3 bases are TGTGCCAGCAGCTTAGGCCCTACCGGGAACACTGAAGCTTTCTTT.

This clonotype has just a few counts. The CDR3 DNA is TGTGCCAGCAGCACGTATCCGGGACTAGCGGGGGGGGCGTACAATGAGCAGTTCTTC. As protein: CASSTYPGLAGGAYNEQFF. The chain links TRBV6-2 or TRBV6-3 to TRBJ2-1; 16 positions match TRBD2. The CDR3 runs 19 residues. Germline CDR1 is MNHEY and CDR2 is SVGEGT. The V segment lost 6 bases and the J segment 4 bases; nucleotides outside the gene matches: 12.

The CDR3 here is CASSDLSAYPRNTIYF. The CDR3 nucleotides read TGTGCCAGCAGTGATTTGTCAGCGTATCCGCGAAACACCATATATTTT. The chain has TRBV6-1 and TRBJ1-3; the D is unclear. V gave up 3 bases and J gave up 5 bases, with 17 bases separating them. The length of the CDR3 is 16 residues. The germline V gene has CDR1 MNHNS and CDR2 SASEGT.

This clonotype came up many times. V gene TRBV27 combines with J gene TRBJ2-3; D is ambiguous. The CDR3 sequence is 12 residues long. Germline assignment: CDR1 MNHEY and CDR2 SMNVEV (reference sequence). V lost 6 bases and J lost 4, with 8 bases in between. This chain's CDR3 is CASSFPPDTQYF. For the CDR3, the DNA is TGTGCCAGCAGCTTCCCTCCAGATACGCAGTATTTT.

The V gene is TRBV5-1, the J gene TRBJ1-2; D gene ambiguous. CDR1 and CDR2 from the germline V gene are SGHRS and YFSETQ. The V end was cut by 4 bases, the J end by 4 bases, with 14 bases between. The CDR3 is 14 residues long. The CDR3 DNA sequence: TGCGCCAGCAGCGAACCCTCAAGCACCTATGGCTACACCTTC. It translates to CASSEPSSTYGYTF.

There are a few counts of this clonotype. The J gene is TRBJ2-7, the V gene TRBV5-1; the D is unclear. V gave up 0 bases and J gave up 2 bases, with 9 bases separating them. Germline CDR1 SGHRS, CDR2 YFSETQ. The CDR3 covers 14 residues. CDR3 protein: CASSLESFPYEQYF. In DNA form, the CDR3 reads TGCGCCAGCAGCTTGGAGTCTTTCCCCTACGAGCAGTACTTC.

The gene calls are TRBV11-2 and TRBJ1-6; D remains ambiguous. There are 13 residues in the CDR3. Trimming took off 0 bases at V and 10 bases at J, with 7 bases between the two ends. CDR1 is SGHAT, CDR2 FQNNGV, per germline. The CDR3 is CASSLDQPSPLHF. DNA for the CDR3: TGTGCCAGCAGCTTAGATCAGCCATCACCCCTCCACTTT.

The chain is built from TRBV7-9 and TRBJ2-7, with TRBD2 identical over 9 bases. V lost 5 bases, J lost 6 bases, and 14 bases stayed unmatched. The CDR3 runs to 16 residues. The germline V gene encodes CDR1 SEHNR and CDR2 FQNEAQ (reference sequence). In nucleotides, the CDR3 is TGTGCCAGCAGCCCCCCCCGCGGGAGGGCCGTCGGCGAGCAGTACTTC. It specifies CASSPPRGRAVGEQYF.

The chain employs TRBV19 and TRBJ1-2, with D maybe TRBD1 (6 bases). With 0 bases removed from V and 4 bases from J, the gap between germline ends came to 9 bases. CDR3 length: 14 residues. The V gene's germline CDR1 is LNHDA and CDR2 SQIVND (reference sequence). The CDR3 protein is CASSIDRDIYGYTF. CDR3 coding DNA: TGTGCCAGTAGTATAGATCGGGACATCTATGGCTACACCTTC.

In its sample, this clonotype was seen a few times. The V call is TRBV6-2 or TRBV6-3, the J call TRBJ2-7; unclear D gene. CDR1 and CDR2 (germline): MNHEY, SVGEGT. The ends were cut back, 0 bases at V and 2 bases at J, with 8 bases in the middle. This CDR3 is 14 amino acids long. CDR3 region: CASSYSQFAYEQYF. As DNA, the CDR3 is TGTGCCAGCAGTTACTCCCAATTTGCCTACGAGCAGTACTTC.

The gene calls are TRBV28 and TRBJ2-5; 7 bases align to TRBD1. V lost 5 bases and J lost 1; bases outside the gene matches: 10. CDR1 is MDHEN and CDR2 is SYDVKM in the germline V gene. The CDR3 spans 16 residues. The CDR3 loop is CASSQHRGRGQETQYF. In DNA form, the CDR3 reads TGTGCCAGCAGTCAGCACAGGGGCCGGGGCCAAGAGACCCAGTACTTC.

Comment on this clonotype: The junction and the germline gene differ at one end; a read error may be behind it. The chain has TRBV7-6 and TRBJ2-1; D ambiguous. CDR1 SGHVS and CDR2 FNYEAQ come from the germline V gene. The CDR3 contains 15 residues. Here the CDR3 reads CASSLRFGWNNEQLF. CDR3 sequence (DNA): TGTGCCAGCAGCTTAAGGTTTGGCTGGAACAATGAGCAGCTCTTC.

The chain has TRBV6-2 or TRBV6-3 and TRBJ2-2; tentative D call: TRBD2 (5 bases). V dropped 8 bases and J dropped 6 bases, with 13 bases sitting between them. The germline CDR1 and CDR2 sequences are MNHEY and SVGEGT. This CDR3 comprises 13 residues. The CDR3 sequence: CASEGPSPGELFF. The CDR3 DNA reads TGTGCCAGCGAGGGTCCTTCACCCGGGGAGCTGTTTTTT.

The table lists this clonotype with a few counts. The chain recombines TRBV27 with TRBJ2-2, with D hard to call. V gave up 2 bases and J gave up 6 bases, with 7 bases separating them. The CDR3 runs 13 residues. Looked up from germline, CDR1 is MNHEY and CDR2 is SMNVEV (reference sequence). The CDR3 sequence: CASSLKPAGELFF. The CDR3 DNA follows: TGTGCCAGCAGTTTAAAACCCGCCGGGGAGCTGTTTTTT.

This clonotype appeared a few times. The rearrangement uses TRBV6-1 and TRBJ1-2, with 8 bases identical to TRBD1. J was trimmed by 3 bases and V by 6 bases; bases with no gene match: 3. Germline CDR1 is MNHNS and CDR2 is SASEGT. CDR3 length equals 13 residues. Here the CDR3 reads CASRMDRDYGYTF. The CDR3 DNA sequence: TGTGCCAGCAGGATGGACAGGGACTATGGCTACACCTTC.

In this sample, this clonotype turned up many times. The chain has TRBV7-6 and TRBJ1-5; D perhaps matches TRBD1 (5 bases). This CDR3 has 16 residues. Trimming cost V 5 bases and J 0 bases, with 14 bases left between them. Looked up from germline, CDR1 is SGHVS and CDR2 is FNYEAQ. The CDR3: CASSKGTEYSNQPQHF. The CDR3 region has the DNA TGTGCCAGCAGCAAAGGGACGGAGTATAGCAATCAGCCCCAGCATTTT.

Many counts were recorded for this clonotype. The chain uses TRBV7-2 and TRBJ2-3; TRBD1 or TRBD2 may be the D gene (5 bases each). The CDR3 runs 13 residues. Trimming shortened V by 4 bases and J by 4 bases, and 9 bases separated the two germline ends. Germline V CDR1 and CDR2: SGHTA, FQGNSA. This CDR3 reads CASSSGTSDTQYF. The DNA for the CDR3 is TGTGCCAGCAGCTCCGGGACGTCAGATACGCAGTATTTT.

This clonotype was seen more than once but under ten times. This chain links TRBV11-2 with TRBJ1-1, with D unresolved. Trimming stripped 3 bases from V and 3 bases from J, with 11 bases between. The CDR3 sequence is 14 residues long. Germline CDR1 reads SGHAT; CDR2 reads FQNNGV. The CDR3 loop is CASSFVLADTEAFF. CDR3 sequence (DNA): TGTGCCAGCAGCTTTGTTCTGGCAGACACTGAAGCTTTCTTT.